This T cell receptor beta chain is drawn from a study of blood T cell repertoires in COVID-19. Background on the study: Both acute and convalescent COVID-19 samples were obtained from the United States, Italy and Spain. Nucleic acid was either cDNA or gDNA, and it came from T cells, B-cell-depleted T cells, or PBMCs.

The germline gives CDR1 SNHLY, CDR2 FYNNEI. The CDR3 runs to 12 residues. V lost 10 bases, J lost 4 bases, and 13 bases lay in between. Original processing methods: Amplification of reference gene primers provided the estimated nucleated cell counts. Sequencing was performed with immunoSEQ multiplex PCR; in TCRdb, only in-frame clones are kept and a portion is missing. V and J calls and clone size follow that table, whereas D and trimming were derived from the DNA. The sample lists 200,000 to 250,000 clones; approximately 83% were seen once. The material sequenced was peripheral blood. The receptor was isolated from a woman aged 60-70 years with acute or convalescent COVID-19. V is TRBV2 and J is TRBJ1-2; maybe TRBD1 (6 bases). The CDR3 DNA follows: TGTGCCATTCGACGGGACATCTATGGCTACACCTTC. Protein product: CAIRRDIYGYTF. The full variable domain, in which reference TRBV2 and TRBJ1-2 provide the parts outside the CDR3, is EPEVTQTPSHQVTQMGQEVILRCVPISNHLYFYWYRQILGQKVEFLVSFYNNEISEKSEIFDDQFSVERPDGSNFTLKIRSTKLEDSAMYFCAIRRDIYGYTFGSGTRLTVV.